This TCR beta chain was identified in a study of lymphopenia after photon versus proton radiotherapy. About this clone itself: Its antigen is undetermined.

The protocol was immunoSEQ multiplex PCR, while the TCRdb copy is restricted to in-frame clones and leaves out a portion. Of over 3,000 clones in the sample, about 71% were seen once. Study-level findings and limits: Larger post-nadir TCR diversity loss correlated inversely with survival in deceased patients. Oligoclonal CD8+ Temra expansion after nadir drove photon patients' diversity drop.

Germline assignment: CDR1 SGHAT and CDR2 FQNNGV. With 4 bases removed from V and 1 base from J, the gap between germline ends came to 17 bases. This CDR3 has 16 amino acids. The sequenced sample was peripheral blood, obtained from a patient treated with proton-based radiotherapy. This TCR was sampled from an elderly man with esophageal cancer. The chain carries TRBV11-2 and TRBJ2-7, with D possibly matching TRBD1 (6 bases). The CDR3 coding sequence is TGTGCCAGCAGCTCCCTTGGGGGCAGTGCGTCCTACGAGCAGTACTTC. Translation gives CASSSLGGSASYEQYF. The variable domain in full, completed from reference TRBV11-2 and TRBJ2-7, reads EAGVAQSPRYKIIEKRQSVAFWCNPISGHATLYWYQQILGQGPKLLIQFQNNGVVDDSQLPKDRFSAERLKGVDSTLKIQPAKLEDSAVYLCASSSLGGSASYEQYFGPGTRLTVT.